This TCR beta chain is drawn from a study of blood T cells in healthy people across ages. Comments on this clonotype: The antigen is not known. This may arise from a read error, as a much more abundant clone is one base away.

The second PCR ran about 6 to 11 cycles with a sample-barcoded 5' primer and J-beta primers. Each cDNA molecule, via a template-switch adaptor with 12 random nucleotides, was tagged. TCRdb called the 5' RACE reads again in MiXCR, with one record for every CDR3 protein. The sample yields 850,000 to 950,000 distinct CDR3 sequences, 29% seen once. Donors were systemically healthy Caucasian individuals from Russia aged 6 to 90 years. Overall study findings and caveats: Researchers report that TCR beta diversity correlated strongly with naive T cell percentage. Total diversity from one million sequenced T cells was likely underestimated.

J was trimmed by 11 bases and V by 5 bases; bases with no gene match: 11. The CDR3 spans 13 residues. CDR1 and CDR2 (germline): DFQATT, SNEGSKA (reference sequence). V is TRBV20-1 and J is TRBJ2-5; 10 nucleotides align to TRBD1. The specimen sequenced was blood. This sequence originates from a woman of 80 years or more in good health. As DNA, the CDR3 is TGCAGTGCTGACCGGGGACAGGGGTACAAGCAGTACTTC. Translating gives CSADRGQGYKQYF.